This is a list of T cell receptor beta chains from one sample in a study of identical twins. TCRdb processed the 5' RACE reads anew with MiXCR; each CDR3 protein has one entry. Of about 790,000 distinct CDR3 sequences listed, 15% to 20% are singletons. This sample was shared with a second study, whose subject was T cells expressing NK-cell markers.

Specimen: PBMCs. Receptors were obtained from a woman aged 18-29 years in good health. The CDR3 runs from the conserved cysteine through the conserved F or W. The order of the fields is V gene, clone size, J gene, CDR3 protein. Only part of the rows carry a size: once, few, many, or a class if the clone is expanded.

>TRBV3-1|few|TRBJ2-7
CASSQESRTAQYF
>TRBV20-1|-|TRBJ2-3
CSAPSRDTDTQYF
>TRBV12-3/TRBV12-4|few|TRBJ2-1
CASSGRASSYNEQFF
>TRBV20-1|many|TRBJ1-2
CSATGGIYGYTF
>TRBV20-1|few|TRBJ2-2
CSVPPGLGDPGELFF
>TRBV7-7|few|TRBJ2-3
CASSLSSLTDTQYF
>TRBV10-3|-|TRBJ2-1
CAIGGEAEQFF
>TRBV27|-|TRBJ1-1
CASSLTGELAFF
>TRBV9|few|TRBJ1-1
CASSVSAAAGGNTEAFF
>TRBV5-1|-|TRBJ1-1
CASRTGQGAEAFF
>TRBV12-3/TRBV12-4|few|TRBJ1-1
CASSPRTGGMNTEAFF
>TRBV20-1|few|TRBJ2-3
CSAAARETQYF
>TRBV25-1|-|TRBJ2-7
CASSPETSTRSYEQYF
>TRBV12-3/TRBV12-4|-|TRBJ2-1
CASRPPPGLNNEQFF
>TRBV5-5|-|TRBJ2-7
CASRRSGGTPYEQYF
>TRBV5-5|-|TRBJ1-1
CASSLEGFGTEAFF
>TRBV10-3|many|TRBJ2-1
CAISPKLAGASSYNEQFF
>TRBV7-8|-|TRBJ2-3
CASSPTGGGSDTQYF
>TRBV21-1|-|TRBJ2-6
CASSKAGGQGPLWANVLTF
>TRBV29-1|few|TRBJ2-1
CSVKNPHDGGNNEQFF
>TRBV7-9|-|TRBJ2-1
CASSYHRNNEQFF
>TRBV9|-|TRBJ2-1
CASSVTGSSDEQFF
>TRBV7-8|once|TRBJ2-7
CASSLARFRDRDKGYEQYF
>TRBV10-3|-|TRBJ2-7
CAISEKDSQPTYEQYF
>TRBV9|many|TRBJ1-1
CASSVGTGNTEAFF
>TRBV7-2|-|TRBJ2-7
CASSSLRVEQYF